This T cell receptor (beta chain) was profiled in a study of radiotherapy plus CTLA-4 blockade in lung cancer. Whole-study context: Objective responses were documented in 15% to 20% of patients, with disease control in about 28%.

The CDR3 consists of 15 residues. Germline V gene data show CDR1 as SGHTA and CDR2 as FQGNSA. V shed 6 bases and J 7 bases; nucleotides not matched to a gene: 11. TCRdb's copy holds only in-frame clones and misses some; the assay was immunoSEQ multiplex PCR. Among about 35,000 clones listed, more than 70% were seen once. Notes on this clone: The antigen remains undetermined.

The study, taken as a whole, reports: TCR clones originating in tumors grew in number in blood after radiotherapy plus ipilimumab. In blood, early T cell clone dynamics reportedly predicted response best, together with interferon-beta.

This TCR was sampled from a human donor with non-small cell lung cancer who had stable disease on radiotherapy plus ipilimumab. V gene TRBV7-2 combines with J gene TRBJ1-4, with 7 bases aligning to TRBD1. Sequences were derived from peripheral blood, sampled from a patient treated with radiotherapy plus ipilimumab. The CDR3 region has the DNA TGTGCCAGCAGTTCTCAAACAGGGGCTGCTGAAAAACTGTTTTTT. This translates into CASSSQTGAAEKLFF.